What follows are 26 T cell receptor beta chains derived from one specimen sequenced in a study of blood T cells in healthy people across ages. Alongside a J-beta primer mix, a sample-barcoded 5' primer served in a second PCR lasting about 7 to 12 cycles. Using its own MiXCR run on the 5' RACE reads, TCRdb lists one record per CDR3 protein. The data contain hundreds of thousands of distinct CDR3 sequences, around three fifths of them singletons. The sequencing input was blood. The receptors derive from a man in his forties in good health.

This chain connects TRBV28 to TRBJ2-7; 7 bases are a match to TRBD1. Trimming removed 4 bases from V and 0 bases from J; junction bases left unmatched: 6. The CDR3 runs to 15 residues. Germline V gives CDR1 MDHEN, CDR2 SYDVKM. The CDR3 here is CASSSTGEVSYEQYF. CDR3 nucleotide sequence: TGTGCCAGCAGTTCCACAGGGGAAGTCTCCTACGAGCAGTACTTC. The whole variable domain, remainder taken from reference TRBV28 and TRBJ2-7, is DVKVTQSSRYLVKRTGEKVFLECVQDMDHENMFWYRQDPGLGLRLIYFSYDVKMKEKGDIPEGYSVSREKKERFSLILESASTNQTSMYLCASSSTGEVSYEQYFGPGTRLTVT.

As for this clonotype: A much larger clone lies a single base off, so this may be a read error. Without the conserved terminal phenylalanine or tryptophan, this CDR3 likely stems from a read error. This chain connects TRBV7-2 to TRBJ2-7; 8 bases map to TRBD2. The V and J ends lost 7 bases and 5 bases, in that order; junction bases with no gene match: 19. The CDR3 totals 17 residues. The V gene's germline CDR1 is SGHTA and CDR2 FQGNSA. Here the CDR3 DNA reads TGTGCCAGCACGGCGGGAGGAGCGAGATTACCGTCGCACGAGCAGTACATC. Residues: CASTAGGARLPSHEQYI.

The gene calls are TRBV2 and TRBJ2-4; D is undetermined. The closer fit of TRBJ2-7 to the DNA end suggests the J call may be wrong. The CDR3 runs 12 residues. Germline V CDR1 and CDR2: SNHLY, FYNNEI. The CDR3 nucleotides read TGTGCCAGCAGCGCCGAAACCTACGAGCAGTACTTC. Its protein product is CASSAETYEQYF.

The chain is built from TRBV11-2 and TRBJ2-5; no clear D. Matching the DNA end better, TRBJ2-7 makes the J call doubtful. Germline CDR1 and CDR2: SGHAT and FQNNGV. The CDR3 runs 13 residues. CDR3 bases: TGTGCCAGCGGCCAGATGGGGTCCTACGAGCAGTACTTC. Translation gives CASGQMGSYEQYF.

The chain carries TRBV20-1 and TRBJ2-1; TRBD2 aligns across 11 bases. From germline, CDR1 is DFQATT and CDR2 SNEGSKA (reference sequence). There are 17 residues in the CDR3. With 0 bases clipped from V and 2 bases from J, the junction kept 6 bases outside the gene matches. The CDR3 DNA reads TGCAGTGCTAGAGATCTGGTAGCGGGAGGGACCTACAATGAGCAGTTCTTC. This translates into CSARDLVAGGTYNEQFF.

The chain couples TRBV20-1 to TRBJ2-2; D call uncertain. CDR1 is DFQATT and CDR2 is SNEGSKA in the germline V gene (reference sequence). Deletions cut 1 base from V and 0 bases from J, with 12 bases between. CDR3 length equals 16 residues. CDR3 in DNA: TGCAGTGCTAGAGCCATCCTAGGGTCGAACACCGGGGAGCTGTTTTTT. It specifies CSARAILGSNTGELFF.

The CDR3 nucleotides read TGTGCCAGCAGTTGGCCCAGGGACTCCTCCTACGAGCAGTACTTC. Translated: CASSWPRDSSYEQYF. This chain joins TRBV28 and TRBJ2-7, with TRBD2 as a possible D gene (6 bases). Trimming cost V 4 bases and J 0 bases, with 13 bases left between them. This CDR3 is 15 amino acids long. Germline CDR1 and CDR2: MDHEN and SYDVKM. The full variable domain, rest sourced from reference TRBV28 and TRBJ2-7, is DVKVTQSSRYLVKRTGEKVFLECVQDMDHENMFWYRQDPGLGLRLIYFSYDVKMKEKGDIPEGYSVSREKKERFSLILESASTNQTSMYLCASSWPRDSSYEQYFGPGTRLTVT.

This rearrangement joins TRBV27 to TRBJ1-6; possibly TRBD1 for D (5 bases). V was shortened by 2 bases and J by 5 bases, with 22 bases between the two germline ends. Germline V gene sequence: CDR1 MNHEY, CDR2 SMNVEV (reference sequence). CDR3 size: 19 residues. Written as DNA, the CDR3 is TGTGCCAGCAGTTTAAGCGGGTATGGGGGGGTCGGGGATAATTCACCCCTCCACTTT. Residues: CASSLSGYGGVGDNSPLHF.

The chain combines TRBV9 with TRBJ2-5; TRBD2 aligns across 13 bases. After removal of 1 base from V and 4 bases from J, the junction contained 10 bases not matched to a gene. In germline, CDR1 is SGDLS, CDR2 YYNGEE. The CDR3 consists of 18 residues. The DNA for the CDR3 is TGTGCCAGCAGCGTACGAGGCTGGGGACTAGCGGGGCGAGAGACCCAGTACTTC. This sequence encodes CASSVRGWGLAGRETQYF.

This clonotype occurred once. This chain joins TRBV28 and TRBJ1-4; unclear D gene. The CDR3 covers 18 residues. Trimming shortened V by 5 bases and J by 2 bases, and 21 bases separated the two germline ends. Germline assignment: CDR1 MDHEN and CDR2 SYDVKM. The CDR3 region is CASSTLSGRGYTNEKLFF. Written as DNA, the CDR3 is TGTGCCAGCAGTACACTCAGCGGACGAGGGTACACTAATGAAAAACTGTTTTTT.

This clonotype appeared a few times. V and J are TRBV29-1 and TRBJ2-3; 9 bases align to TRBD1. Unmatched junction bases numbered 10, after V lost 3 bases and J lost 3 bases. This CDR3 is 16 amino acids long. Germline V CDR1 and CDR2: SQVTM, ANQGSEA. Here the CDR3 reads CSVETDRGGRTDTQYF. CDR3 DNA: TGCAGCGTTGAGACGGACAGGGGAGGACGAACAGATACGCAGTATTTT.

The J gene is TRBJ2-3, the V gene TRBV20-1; D not resolved. Deletions cut 6 bases from V and 0 bases from J, with 16 bases between. Germline assignment: CDR1 DFQATT and CDR2 SNEGSKA (reference sequence). The CDR3 has 15 amino acids. CDR3 in DNA: TGCAGTGCACCTCTCGGCGCCACCAGCACAGATACGCAGTATTTT. It is translated as CSAPLGATSTDTQYF.

CDR3 sequence (DNA): TGTGCCAGCAGCCCCCAGGGGCCCCAGCATTTT. This encodes CASSPQGPQHF. The chain combines TRBV6-6 with TRBJ1-5; tentatively, D is TRBD1 (5 bases). V lost 6 bases, J lost 9 bases, and 9 bases lay in between. Per germline, CDR1 MNHNY and CDR2 SVGAGI (reference sequence). CDR3 size: 11 residues.

The chain has TRBV5-6 and TRBJ2-7; 8 bases fit TRBD1. The CDR3 has 14 residues. Germline V gene lookup returns CDR1 SGHDT and CDR2 YYEEEE. J lost 5 bases, V lost 3 bases, and 7 bases had no gene match. The CDR3: CASSSLVRGHEQYF. The CDR3 DNA reads as TGTGCCAGCAGCTCCCTGGTCAGGGGGCACGAGCAGTACTTC.

The J gene is TRBJ2-1, the V gene TRBV20-1; 10 bases are shared with TRBD1. V lost 6 bases, J lost 7 bases, and 12 bases stayed unmatched. Germline-derived CDR1 and CDR2 are DFQATT and SNEGSKA (reference sequence). This CDR3 has 15 amino acids. The chain's CDR3 is CSATQTGGSLNEQFF. CDR3 bases: TGCAGTGCCACCCAGACAGGGGGCTCCCTTAATGAGCAGTTCTTC.

This clonotype was observed a few times. The genes are TRBV15 and TRBJ2-1; D is unresolved. The CDR3 has 12 amino acids. The ends were cut back, 5 bases at V and 5 bases at J, with 7 bases in the middle. Germline CDR1 and CDR2: LNHNV and YYDKDF (reference sequence). The CDR3 is CATSPSHNEQFF. In nucleotides, the CDR3 is TGTGCCACCAGCCCCAGTCACAATGAGCAGTTCTTC.

J is TRBJ2-5 and V is TRBV28; 7 bases align to TRBD1. The CDR3 has 15 residues. Per the germline V gene, CDR1 is MDHEN and CDR2 is SYDVKM. V gave up 5 bases and J gave up 3 bases; unmatched junction bases: 9. The DNA for the CDR3 is TGTGCCAGCAGTCGACCGGGGACAGCCAAAGAGACCCAGTACTTC. Its protein is CASSRPGTAKETQYF.

This sequence joins TRBV11-3 and TRBJ2-7, with D perhaps TRBD1 or TRBD2 (5 bases each). Trimming pared 0 bases from V and 1 base from J, leaving 16 bases between. Germline CDR1 is SGHNT and CDR2 is YENEEA. The CDR3 sequence is 17 residues long. The CDR3 nucleotides are TGTGCCAGCAGCTTAGATGAGGGGAGCCGCCAATCCTACGAGCAGTACTTC. Its translation: CASSLDEGSRQSYEQYF.

V gene TRBV3-1 combines with J gene TRBJ2-7; no clear D. The CDR3 has 16 amino acids. In germline, CDR1 is LGHDT, CDR2 YNNKEL (reference sequence). Trimming left V 0 bases short and J 3 bases short, with 15 bases between. The CDR3 sequence is CASSQDNVRAYYEQYF. CDR3 sequence (DNA): TGTGCCAGCAGCCAAGATAACGTTAGGGCCTACTACGAGCAGTACTTC.

This rearrangement joins TRBV14 to TRBJ2-3, with TRBD2 matching over 12 bases. J was trimmed by 2 bases and V by 3 bases; bases with no gene match: 3. CDR1 is SGHDN, CDR2 FVKESK, per germline. The CDR3 has 16 amino acids. The DNA for the CDR3 is TGTGCCAGCAGCCAGACTAGCGGGAGAATCACAGATACGCAGTATTTT. Translation: CASSQTSGRITDTQYF.

This clonotype was counted many times. The V and J genes are TRBV6-5 and TRBJ2-7, with 8 bases identical to TRBD1. The V gene's germline CDR1 is MNHEY and CDR2 SVGAGI. V gave up 6 bases and J gave up 3 bases; unmatched junction bases: 10. The CDR3 totals 15 residues. In nucleotides, the CDR3 is TGTGCCAGCAGAACCGACAGGGGAGAGGGCTACGAGCAGTACTTC. Translated, it gives CASRTDRGEGYEQYF.

This clonotype was counted only a few times. The J gene is TRBJ2-5, the V gene TRBV5-1, with 11 positions matching TRBD1. The germline V gene encodes CDR1 SGHRS and CDR2 YFSETQ. V was clipped by 0 bases and J by 5 bases; unmatched bases: 9. This CDR3 contains 17 residues. In nucleotides, the CDR3 is TGCGCCAGCAGCTTGGCCTCGGACAGGGGGCCTTTGGAGACCCAGTACTTC. This gives the protein CASSLASDRGPLETQYF.

The chain recombines TRBV6-1 with TRBJ2-6; no firm D call. Trimming cost V 6 bases and J 2 bases, with 8 bases left between them. CDR1 MNHNS and CDR2 SASEGT come from the germline V gene. This CDR3 spans 14 amino acids. CDR3 in DNA: TGTGCCAGCAGATACAGCACTGGGGCCAACGTCCTGACTTTC. Its translation: CASRYSTGANVLTF.

This clonotype showed up many times. V and J are TRBV7-2 and TRBJ2-2; D gene uncertain. CDR3 length: 13 residues. V gave up 1 base and J gave up 5 bases, with 5 bases separating them. From germline, CDR1 is SGHTA and CDR2 FQGNSA. This CDR3 reads CASSLEGTGELFF. The DNA for the CDR3 is TGTGCCAGCAGCTTAGAAGGAACCGGGGAGCTGTTTTTT. Filled out from reference TRBV7-2 and TRBJ2-2, the complete variable domain reads GAGVSQSPSNKVTEKGKDVELRCDPISGHTALYWYRQSLGQGLEFLIYFQGNSAPDKSGLPSDRFSAERTGGSVSTLTIQRTQQEDSAVYLCASSLEGTGELFFGEGSRLTVL.

The chain carries TRBV28 and TRBJ2-6; 9 positions match TRBD2. This CDR3 spans 18 amino acids. The J segment lost 0 bases and the V segment lost 4 bases, leaving 7 bases of the junction unmatched. Germline V CDR1 and CDR2: MDHEN, SYDVKM. Written as DNA, the CDR3 is TGTGCCAGCAGTTCCGCGGGAGGGCCTCCCTCTGGGGCCAACGTCCTGACTTTC. It encodes CASSSAGGPPSGANVLTF.

The chain combines TRBV12-3 or TRBV12-4 with TRBJ2-5; 8 bases are a match to TRBD2. After removal of 1 base from V and 12 bases from J, the junction contained 22 bases not matched to a gene. This CDR3 has 18 amino acids. This chain's CDR3 is CASSLGGSGGISGAIEYF. Here the CDR3 DNA reads TGTGCCAGCAGTTTAGGAGGTTCGGGTGGGATTAGCGGGGCCATCGAGTACTTC.